This TCR beta chain emerged from a study of OX40 agonist ivuxolimab in advanced cancers. The ends lost 3 bases at V and 6 bases at J; junction bases unmatched: 5. This CDR3 is built from 15 residues. Germline CDR1 reads MNHEY; CDR2 reads SMNVEV (reference sequence). Autoimmune disease history or systemic immunosuppression excluded patients. Using immunoSEQ multiplex PCR, the repertoire was profiled, and TCRdb retains in-frame clones only, with some absent. Here the sample spans under 55,000 clones, 75% to 90% being singletons. The source material was CD4+ or CD8+ T cells sorted from blood, sampled in a trial of the OX40 agonist ivuxolimab. This sequence was found in an adult with an advanced solid tumor such as melanoma, head and neck, liver or kidney cancer. The V and J genes are TRBV27 and TRBJ2-3; 11 bases match TRBD2. The CDR3 bases are TGTGCCAGCAGTTTTAGCGGGAGGGCAGGTGATACGCAGTATTTT. It translates to CASSFSGRAGDTQYF.